This T cell receptor (beta chain) came from a study of blood T cell repertoires in COVID-19. Authors' processing steps: Estimates of nucleated cell counts were drawn from the amplification of reference gene primers. The repertoire was sequenced with immunoSEQ multiplex PCR; TCRdb's copy has only in-frame clones and lacks some. V and J calls plus clone size are reproduced from that table; the DNA served to infer D and trimming. The table lists more than 95,000 clones, more than 75% of them singletons, with roughly 5.4% in the top ten. The sample comprised peripheral blood. The TCR was taken from a human donor in a cohort sampled during active COVID-19.

Written as DNA, the CDR3 is TGCAGCGTTAATGAAGGCGGGCTTTGGGGCTACACCTTC. The encoded protein is CSVNEGGLWGYTF. This chain joins TRBV29-1 and TRBJ1-2; unclear D gene. Germline V lookup: CDR1 SQVTM, CDR2 ANQGSEA. The CDR3 runs to 13 residues. V lost 5 bases, J lost 8 bases, and 18 bases lay in between.